This TCR beta chain emerged from a study of blood T cell repertoires in COVID-19. Study information: Specimens from acute and convalescent COVID-19 originated in the United States, Italy and Spain.

The repertoire was sequenced with immunoSEQ multiplex PCR; TCRdb's copy has only in-frame clones and lacks some. The table has roughly 100,000 clones, roughly 89% seen once; the top ten hold 1.9%. The CDR3 is 14 amino acids. Germline loops: CDR1 SGHTS, CDR2 YDEGEE. The V and J ends lost 0 bases and 8 bases respectively, with 12 bases between them. This sequence was found in a woman aged 45 to 65 with COVID-19, enrolled during active disease. The chain combines TRBV5-8 with TRBJ1-5, with D perhaps TRBD1 (5 bases). The sample consisted of peripheral blood. CDR3 region: CASSLGQGGEPQHF. The CDR3, as DNA: TGTGCCAGCAGCTTGGGGCAGGGAGGAGAGCCCCAGCATTTT.